The next 13 T cell receptor beta chains were all read from a single sample in a study of blood T cell repertoires in COVID-19. Sequenced by immunoSEQ multiplex PCR; TCRdb stores in-frame clones only, minus some. This table holds under 300,000 clones, approximately 87% found once. The sample was peripheral blood. The receptors originated from a woman younger than 45 with COVID-19, enrolled during active disease.

V and J are TRBV19 and TRBJ2-7; 9 positions match TRBD1. CDR1 LNHDA and CDR2 SQIVND come from the germline V gene (reference sequence). CDR3 size: 15 residues. V lost 3 bases, J lost 8 bases, and 11 bases stayed unmatched. DNA for the CDR3: TGTGCCAGTAGTATGGCGGGGACAGGGCCTATGAAGCAGTACTTC. Translating it yields CASSMAGTGPMKQYF.

The chain employs TRBV10-3 and TRBJ2-3; possible D gene TRBD2, 6 bases. CDR1 and CDR2 (germline): ENHRY, SYGVKD. The CDR3 is 16 amino acids. The V and J ends lost 3 bases and 3 bases respectively, with 16 bases between them. This CDR3 reads CAISDWDSTRTDTQYF. Here the CDR3 DNA reads TGTGCCATCAGTGACTGGGACTCCACAAGGACAGATACGCAGTATTTT.

The chain combines TRBV6-4 with TRBJ2-3, with 13 bases lining up with TRBD2. CDR3 size: 15 residues. V shed 6 bases and J 6 bases; nucleotides not matched to a gene: 6. In germline, CDR1 is MRHNA, CDR2 SNTAGT. The CDR3 nucleotides read TGTGCCAGCAGCCAGGGACTAGCGGGGATGGATACGCAGTATTTT. This codes for CASSQGLAGMDTQYF.

The gene calls are TRBV19 and TRBJ1-5, with 7 bases that match TRBD1. The CDR3 is 16 residues long. J gave up 4 bases and V 7 bases, and 13 bases lay outside the gene matches. Per germline, CDR1 LNHDA and CDR2 SQIVND (reference sequence). DNA of the CDR3: TGTGCCAGTATGGGGCCCGGGACAGAGAGTAATCAGCCCCAGCATTTT. It encodes CASMGPGTESNQPQHF.

This clone occurred many times. The rearrangement uses TRBV29-1 and TRBJ1-2; a possible D gene is TRBD1 (5 bases). CDR3 length equals 15 residues. V dropped 7 bases and J dropped 6 bases, with 24 bases sitting between them. Germline V lookup: CDR1 SQVTM, CDR2 ANQGSEA. The CDR3 protein is CSASRDWGGDDGYTF. The DNA for the CDR3 is TGCAGCGCCTCCCGGGACTGGGGGGGAGATGATGGCTACACCTTC.

The V gene is TRBV3-1 (or the pseudogene TRBV3-2), the J gene TRBJ2-2; D is possibly TRBD1 (6 bases). V was cut by 3 bases and J by 7 bases, with 15 bases left in between. Germline CDR1 LGHDT, CDR2 YNNKEL (reference sequence). This CDR3 has 15 residues. CDR3 amino acids: CASSHKFQGIGELFF. CDR3 sequence (DNA): TGTGCCAGCAGCCACAAATTCCAGGGGATCGGGGAGCTGTTTTTT.

The CDR3 loop reads CASSLQGAVRGNTIYF. For the CDR3, the DNA is TGTGCCAGCAGCTTACAGGGGGCTGTTAGAGGAAACACCATATATTTT. V usage is TRBV11-2 and J usage is TRBJ1-3; 8 bases are shared with TRBD1. This CDR3 comprises 16 residues. The germline CDR1 and CDR2 sequences are SGHAT and FQNNGV. Germline trimming cut 2 bases from V and 4 bases from J; bases unmatched to any gene: 7.

The chain combines TRBV27 with TRBJ2-5, with 7 bases matching TRBD1. The J segment lost 1 base and the V segment lost 5 bases, leaving 13 bases of the junction unmatched. CDR3 length: 17 amino acids. In germline, CDR1 is MNHEY, CDR2 SMNVEV (reference sequence). The CDR3 DNA follows: TGTGCCAGCAGTCTCGCTCGGGACAGCAACTTCCAAGAGACCCAGTACTTC. Protein sequence: CASSLARDSNFQETQYF.

The V gene is TRBV7-2, the J gene TRBJ2-7; a weak D match, TRBD2 (6 bases). The CDR3 consists of 14 residues. V was trimmed by 4 bases and J by 0 bases, leaving 10 bases between them. Germline values: CDR1 SGHTA, CDR2 FQGNSA. In nucleotides, the CDR3 is TGTGCCAGCAGCTGGGTCGGGAGCTCCTACGAGCAGTACTTC. This gives the protein CASSWVGSSYEQYF.

V is TRBV7-9 and J is TRBJ1-2; D gene unclear. CDR3 length equals 13 residues. Germline V gene sequence: CDR1 SEHNR, CDR2 FQNEAQ (reference sequence). V gave up 2 bases and J gave up 10 bases, with 14 bases separating them. The CDR3 sequence: CASSLPPTLDYTF. CDR3 DNA: TGTGCCAGCAGCTTACCACCGACACTAGACTACACCTTC.

The chain has TRBV11-2 and TRBJ1-2; 10 bases match TRBD1. This CDR3 has 16 residues. Germline V CDR1 and CDR2: SGHAT, FQNNGV. The J segment lost 5 bases and the V segment lost 1 base, leaving 7 bases of the junction unmatched. CDR3 in amino acids: CASSLGPGTGEYGYTF. In DNA, the CDR3 is TGTGCCAGCAGCTTAGGGCCCGGGACAGGGGAATATGGCTACACCTTC.

The V call is TRBV14, the J call TRBJ1-1; tentative D call: TRBD1 (6 bases). Trimming pared 1 base from V and 0 bases from J, leaving 9 bases between. The V gene's germline CDR1 is SGHDN and CDR2 FVKESK. The CDR3 contains 15 residues. CDR3 DNA: TGTGCCAGCAGCCAAGTACAGGGATTGAACACTGAAGCTTTCTTT. Encoded protein: CASSQVQGLNTEAFF.

This clone was observed once. This chain uses TRBV3-1 (or the pseudogene TRBV3-2) with TRBJ2-2; 7 bases are shared with TRBD1. The germline gives CDR1 LGHDT, CDR2 YNNKEL (reference sequence). The CDR3 runs to 16 residues. The V gene end was trimmed by 1 base and the J gene end by 6 bases; junction bases not matched to a gene: 8. CDR3 bases: TGTGCCAGCAGCCAAGGGGGACAGCCTAGGGCCGGGGAGCTGTTTTTT. It is translated as CASSQGGQPRAGELFF.